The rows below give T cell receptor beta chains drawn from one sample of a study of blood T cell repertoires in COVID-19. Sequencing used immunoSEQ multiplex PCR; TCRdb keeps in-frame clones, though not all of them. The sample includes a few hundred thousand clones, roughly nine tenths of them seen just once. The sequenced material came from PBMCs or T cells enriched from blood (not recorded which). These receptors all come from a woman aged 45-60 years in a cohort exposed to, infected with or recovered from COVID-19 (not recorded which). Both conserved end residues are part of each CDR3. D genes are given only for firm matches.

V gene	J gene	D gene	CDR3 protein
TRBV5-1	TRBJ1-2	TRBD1	CASSLRGQGYGYTF
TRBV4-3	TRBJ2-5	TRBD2	CASFGGGETQYF
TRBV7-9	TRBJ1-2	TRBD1	CASGEGGGLKFGYTF
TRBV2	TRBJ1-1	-	CASSVDMNTEAFF
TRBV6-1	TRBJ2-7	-	CASSEALLWGEGYEQYF
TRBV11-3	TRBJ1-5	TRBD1	CASSTDRPGTGAPNQPQHF
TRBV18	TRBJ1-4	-	CASSPRPGNEKLFF
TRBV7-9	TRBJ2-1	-	CASSLVLAGGKDEQFF
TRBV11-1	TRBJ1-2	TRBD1	CASSPRAGGYGYTF
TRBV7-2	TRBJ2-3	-	CASTKERLLEGGQYF
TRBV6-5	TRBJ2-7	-	CASRLLRDLSYEQYF
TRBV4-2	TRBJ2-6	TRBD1	CASGDRGLSGANVLTF
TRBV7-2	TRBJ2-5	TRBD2	CASSLPGLAGVETQYF
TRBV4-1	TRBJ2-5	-	CASSQSWAGSQETQYF
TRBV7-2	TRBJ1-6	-	CASSIGYGRDSPLHF
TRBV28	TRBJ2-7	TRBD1	CASSRRQGTLGSFEQYF
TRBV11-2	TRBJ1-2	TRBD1	CASSLEGGGTGEIYGYTF
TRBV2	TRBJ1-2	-	CASSPPPGQTNYGYTF